These T cell receptor beta chains were read from a single sample in a study of cytomegalovirus exposure and HLA in healthy donors. This table comes from immunoSEQ multiplex PCR, and its TCRdb copy is limited to in-frame clones, with some not included. The table includes 100,000 to 150,000 clones, around three quarters detected once. The sample was PBMCs. Receptor source: a female donor in good health and CMV-seronegative. The CDR3 runs from the conserved cysteine through the conserved F or W. A D gene is named only where the DNA matches it firmly. Only part of the rows carry a size: once, few, many, or a class if the clone is expanded.

V	D	size	J	CDR3	DNA
TRBV5-1	-	-	TRBJ2-3	CASSLDPGERMNTQYF	TGCGCCAGCAGCTTGGATCCAGGGGAAAGGATGAATACGCAGTATTTT
TRBV10-3	-	-	TRBJ1-1	CAISVGQLNTEAFF	TGTGCCATCAGTGTGGGGCAGCTGAACACTGAAGCTTTCTTT
TRBV4-2	TRBD2	-	TRBJ2-7	CASSGLRGGSYEQYF	TGTGCCAGCAGCGGTTTGCGGGGGGGCTCCTACGAGCAGTACTTC
TRBV11-3	TRBD1	few	TRBJ1-6	CASSSGQANSPLHF	TGTGCCAGCAGCTCGGGACAGGCGAATTCACCCCTCCACTTT
TRBV28	-	-	TRBJ2-3	CASTQAGPSDTQYF	TGTGCCAGCACCCAGGCGGGACCTTCCGATACGCAGTATTTT
TRBV30	-	-	TRBJ2-5	CAWSIGGQGVQETQYF	TGTGCCTGGAGTATCGGGGGTCAGGGGGTACAAGAGACCCAGTACTTC
TRBV5-1	-	-	TRBJ1-2	CASSPGYERRANYGYTF	TGCGCCAGCAGCCCAGGATATGAACGAAGAGCTAACTATGGCTACACCTTC
TRBV7-3	-	-	TRBJ2-3	CASSPARGFAGTDTQYF	TGTGCCAGCAGCCCCGCCCGAGGTTTTGCGGGCACAGATACGCAGTATTTT
TRBV19	-	-	TRBJ1-1	CASSIVVRNTEAFF	TGTGCCAGTAGTATAGTAGTTAGGAACACTGAAGCTTTCTTT
TRBV19	-	few	TRBJ1-6	CASRPGQTYNSPLHF	TGTGCCAGTAGACCGGGACAAACTTATAATTCACCCCTCCACTTT
TRBV2	-	-	TRBJ2-7	CASSLGGSQWEQYF	TGTGCCAGTAGCTTAGGTGGGTCGCAGTGGGAGCAGTACTTC
TRBV2	-	once	TRBJ2-3	CATTTGASTDTQYF	TGTGCCACAACAACTGGAGCTAGCACAGATACGCAGTATTTT
TRBV28	TRBD1	-	TRBJ2-7	CASSRAGTGVYEQYF	TGTGCCAGCAGTCGGGCCGGAACAGGGGTTTACGAGCAGTACTTC
TRBV28	TRBD1	few	TRBJ1-1	CASLPGQTNTEAFF	TGTGCCAGCCTCCCGGGACAGACAAACACTGAAGCTTTCTTT
TRBV28	TRBD1	-	TRBJ1-2	CASSSDRVRGGYTF	TGTGCCAGCAGTTCCGACAGGGTCCGTGGCGGCTACACCTTC
TRBV4-2	TRBD2	few	TRBJ2-1	CASSQRGGSSYNEQFF	TGTGCCAGCAGCCAACGCGGGGGAAGCTCCTACAATGAGCAGTTCTTC
TRBV6-1	-	-	TRBJ1-6	CASSEQGQNSPLHF	TGTGCCAGCAGTGAACAGGGCCAGAATTCACCCCTCCACTTT
TRBV5-6	-	-	TRBJ2-7	CASSLLHYEQYF	TGTGCCAGCAGCTTGCTCCACTACGAGCAGTACTTC
TRBV11-2	-	-	TRBJ2-5	CASSLLWDIQETQYF	TGTGCCAGCAGCTTACTCTGGGACATCCAAGAGACCCAGTACTTC
TRBV5-6	-	-	TRBJ1-5	CASSLGGYNQPQHF	TGTGCCAGCAGCTTAGGGGGTTACAATCAGCCCCAGCATTTT
TRBV7-2	TRBD2	-	TRBJ2-7	CASSLGTSGSQYEQYF	TGTGCCAGCAGCTTAGGGACTAGCGGGAGTCAGTACGAGCAGTACTTC
TRBV2	TRBD1	-	TRBJ1-1	CASRWTGGGGGNTEAFF	TGTGCCAGCAGATGGACAGGGGGTGGCGGGGGGAACACTGAAGCTTTCTTT
TRBV2	TRBD2	-	TRBJ2-7	CASSDNPTSGVNYEQYF	TGTGCCAGCAGCGATAATCCAACTAGCGGGGTTAACTACGAGCAGTACTTC
TRBV7-2	-	-	TRBJ2-7	CASSLSVSVVDEQYF	TGTGCCAGCAGCTTAAGTGTTTCGGTCGTCGACGAGCAGTACTTC
TRBV5-5	TRBD1	-	TRBJ1-4	CASSVDRGLSEKLFF	TGTGCCAGCAGCGTGGACAGGGGGCTGAGTGAAAAACTGTTTTTT
TRBV2	-	-	TRBJ1-6	CASRLGGRNNSPLHF	TGTGCCAGCAGGTTGGGTGGGAGAAATAATTCACCCCTCCACTTT
TRBV11-2	TRBD1	-	TRBJ1-4	CASSLEEGARRQLFF	TGTGCCAGCAGCTTAGAAGAGGGGGCGCGGCGCCAACTGTTTTTT
TRBV27	-	-	TRBJ2-1	CASCSGSREQFF	TGTGCCAGTTGCTCCGGGAGCCGTGAGCAGTTCTTC
TRBV7-8	TRBD2	once	TRBJ2-2	CASSHRTSGGSRANTGELFF	TGTGCCAGCAGCCATCGGACTAGCGGGGGGTCACGAGCGAACACCGGGGAGCTGTTTTTT
TRBV6-1	-	-	TRBJ2-5	CASRLYIGAQETQYF	TGTGCCAGCAGGTTATATATAGGGGCCCAAGAGACCCAGTACTTC
TRBV19	-	-	TRBJ1-5	CASNAGTNYQSQHF	TGTGCCAGCAATGCCGGGACAAACTATCAGTCCCAGCATTTT
TRBV28	TRBD1	-	TRBJ2-7	CASRGQGMGSYEQYF	TGTGCCAGCAGAGGACAGGGTATGGGCTCCTACGAGCAGTACTTC
TRBV30	-	-	TRBJ2-5	CAWGLSKETQYF	TGTGCCTGGGGACTCTCGAAAGAGACCCAGTACTTC
TRBV29-1	TRBD2	few	TRBJ2-1	CSVEGERDGSIYNEQFF	TGCAGCGTTGAGGGAGAGCGGGACGGCAGTATCTACAATGAGCAGTTCTTC
TRBV4-1	-	-	TRBJ1-1	CASSQPGGQHTEAFF	TGCGCCAGCAGCCAGCCCGGAGGGCAGCACACTGAAGCTTTCTTT
TRBV7-3	-	-	TRBJ2-3	CASSLMAGATTDTQYF	TGTGCCAGCAGCTTAATGGCGGGGGCAACCACAGATACGCAGTATTTT
TRBV6-5	TRBD2	-	TRBJ2-3	CASRRGGRSGDTQYF	TGTGCCAGCAGGCGCGGGGGGCGATCAGGAGATACGCAGTATTTT
TRBV9	-	-	TRBJ2-1	CASSVALYNEQFF	TGTGCCAGCAGCGTAGCACTATACAATGAGCAGTTCTTC
TRBV6-5	TRBD2	-	TRBJ2-3	CASRAGGTGTDTQYF	TGTGCCAGCAGAGCGGGGGGGACGGGCACAGATACGCAGTATTTT
TRBV5-1	-	-	TRBJ1-2	CASRSYRGGNYGYTF	TGCGCCAGCAGATCATACCGAGGAGGGAACTATGGCTACACCTTC
TRBV6-4	TRBD2	-	TRBJ2-1	CSRENHSGRPNSERQFF	TGCAGCAGGGAGAACCATAGCGGGAGACCAAACTCAGAGCGGCAGTTCTTC
TRBV5-1	TRBD1	-	TRBJ2-4	CASSFGQGADGNIQYF	TGCGCCAGCAGCTTTGGACAGGGGGCTGACGGAAACATTCAGTACTTC
TRBV9	-	-	TRBJ2-4	CASSVSDGENIQYF	TGTGCCAGCAGCGTTTCGGACGGGGAAAACATTCAGTACTTC
TRBV7-3	-	once	TRBJ1-6	CASSSYVAGRDSPLHF	TGTGCCAGCAGCTCCTACGTAGCGGGGAGGGATTCACCCCTCCACTTT
TRBV18	TRBD1	few	TRBJ1-2	CASSGDSYYGYTF	TGTGCCAGCTCGGGGGACAGCTACTATGGCTACACCTTC
TRBV5-6	TRBD2	-	TRBJ2-2	CASSFSGLAGGGTGELFF	TGTGCCAGCAGCTTTTCGGGACTAGCGGGAGGAGGGACCGGGGAGCTGTTTTTT
TRBV11-2	TRBD1	-	TRBJ2-7	CASRVPGQGGYEQYF	TGTGCCAGCAGGGTACCGGGACAGGGGGGCTACGAGCAGTACTTC
TRBV18	-	-	TRBJ1-6	CASSPGAGDSPLHF	TGTGCCAGCTCACCGGGCGCAGGGGACTCACCCCTCCACTTT
TRBV7-8	TRBD2	-	TRBJ2-3	CASSFEREFYTQYF	TGTGCCAGCAGCTTCGAGCGGGAGTTTTATACGCAGTATTTT
TRBV28	-	-	TRBJ2-1	CASSLFREQFF	TGTGCCAGCAGTTTATTCAGGGAGCAGTTCTTC
TRBV2	TRBD1	-	TRBJ2-3	CASRRDRRSTDTQYF	TGTGCCAGCAGGAGGGACAGACGTAGCACAGATACGCAGTATTTT
TRBV28	TRBD2	-	TRBJ2-7	CASSRLAGRASYEQYF	TGTGCCAGCAGCAGACTAGCCGGGAGGGCCTCCTACGAGCAGTACTTC
TRBV6-5	-	-	TRBJ2-5	CASSIAQGRETQYF	TGTGCCAGCAGTATCGCACAGGGTAGGGAGACCCAGTACTTC
TRBV5-5	-	once	TRBJ1-5	CASSLGVPGAAQPQHF	TGTGCCAGCAGCTTGGGGGTTCCAGGGGCAGCTCAGCCCCAGCATTTT
TRBV6-5	-	-	TRBJ2-2	CASSRGGEAGELFF	TGTGCCAGCAGTAGGGGGGGGGAGGCCGGGGAGCTGTTTTTT
TRBV6-1	-	few	TRBJ2-5	CASSESRGSETQYF	TGTGCCAGCAGTGAGAGCCGGGGGTCTGAGACCCAGTACTTC
TRBV28	TRBD1	once	TRBJ2-3	CASSRGRLRGTDTQYF	TGTGCCAGCAGCAGGGGGCGCCTGAGGGGCACAGATACGCAGTATTTT
TRBV5-4	TRBD1	few	TRBJ2-1	CAARDRGRVDEQFF	TGTGCGGCGAGGGACAGGGGGCGGGTTGATGAGCAGTTCTTC
TRBV20-1	-	-	TRBJ2-3	CSAALPHTQYF	TGCAGTGCAGCCCTCCCGCATACGCAGTATTTT